The present entry profiles one T cell receptor (beta chain) with its context. These data are taken from a study of T cell responses to AZD1222 COVID-19 vaccine. This table comes from immunoSEQ multiplex PCR, and its TCRdb copy is limited to in-frame clones, with some not included. Among about 130,000 clones listed, over 90% were seen once. Germline lookup yields CDR1 SGHRS and CDR2 YFSETQ. The V end lost 8 bases, the J end lost 9 bases, and 11 bases lay between the germline ends. CDR3 length: 10 amino acids. The material sequenced was peripheral blood, taken on day 0 of AZD1222 vaccination. The sequence came from an adult in good health. J is TRBJ1-2 and V is TRBV5-1; D call uncertain. CDR3 bases: TGCGCCAGTAAGGGAGAGAGCTACACCTTC. Its translation is CASKGESYTF.